This TCR beta chain is drawn from a study of metastatic and nonmetastatic thyroid tumors. About the study: Across peripheral blood and tumor or nodule tissue samples taken from malignant and benign thyroid patients, the repertoires were compared with one another. The study, taken as a whole, reports: Benign nodules were reported to have significantly lower TCR beta diversity than malignant thyroid tumors, in blood and tumor.

Note on this clone: What it binds is unknown. The junction departs from the called germline gene at one end, perhaps through a read error.

This CDR3 contains 15 residues. In germline, CDR1 is MNHEY, CDR2 SMNVEV (reference sequence). Original processing methods: Variation in CDR3 across clinicopathological groups served as the basis for constructing a distant-metastasis classifier in papillary thyroid cancer. TCRdb redid the clone calls on the PCR reads using MiXCR. The V and J calls, along with clone size, are taken from TCRdb and not from the paper's own processing. The table lists about 26,000 clones, under 30% of them singletons. No patient received treatment before thyroid surgery. This TCR came from a female donor with papillary thyroid cancer or a benign thyroid nodule (not recorded which). Some clones in this sample may be carry-over from other donors' samples. Sequenced material: blood. The chain links TRBV27 to TRBJ2-6; the D gene is possibly TRBD1 (5 bases). This chain's CDR3 is CASSLFKTGANVMTF. CDR3 coding DNA: TGTGCCAGCAGTTTATTCAAGACTGGGGCAAACGTCATGACTTTC. The full variable domain, completed using reference TRBV27 and TRBJ2-6, is EAQVTQNPRYLITVTGKKLTVTCSQNMNHEYMSWYRQDPGLGLRQIYYSMNVEVTDKGDVPEGYKVSRKEKRNFPLILESPSPNQTSLYFCASSLFKTGANVMTFGAGSRLTVL.